This T cell receptor beta chain was observed in a study of blood T cell repertoires in COVID-19. The table came from immunoSEQ multiplex PCR; TCRdb's copy has only in-frame clones and leaves some out. The table lists under 250,000 clones, approximately 85% of them singletons. Germline-derived CDR1 and CDR2 are SGHRS and YFSETQ. The CDR3 has 14 amino acids. V gave up 4 bases and J gave up 6 bases, with 15 bases separating them. The specimen was peripheral blood. The V and J genes are TRBV5-1 and TRBJ2-3; no firm D call. The clonotype originates from a woman in her 70s with acute or convalescent COVID-19. The CDR3, as DNA: TGCGCCAGCAGCCCCGACAAGATTGACGATACGCAGTATTTT. Its protein product is CASSPDKIDDTQYF.